This T cell receptor (beta chain) emerged from a study of blood T cells in healthy people across ages. With a J-beta primer mix and a sample-barcoded 5' primer, a second PCR ran 7 to 11 cycles. TCRdb independently ran MiXCR on the 5' RACE reads; one entry per CDR3 protein. The sample yields 600,000 to 1,000,000 distinct CDR3 sequences, approximately 25% seen once. CDR3 length equals 20 residues. Trimming at V came to 4 bases and at J to 0 bases, leaving 10 bases not matched to a gene. CDR1 SGHTS and CDR2 YDEGEE come from the germline V gene. The data also belong to a second study, concerning T cells of mothers and their children.

The receptor comes from a boy younger than 18 in good health. The chain is built from TRBV5-8 and TRBJ2-6, with 13 bases identical to TRBD2. Sequencing input: blood. In nucleotides, the CDR3 is TGTGCCAGCAGCCTGCAGTGGACTAGCGGGGGCATCTCTGGGGCCAACGTCCTGACTTTC. This translates into CASSLQWTSGGISGANVLTF.